Each of the 8 T cell receptor beta chains below was sequenced from the same sample in a study of T cell responses to AZD1222 COVID-19 vaccine. Sequencing used immunoSEQ multiplex PCR; TCRdb keeps in-frame clones, though not all of them. The sample carries some 140,000 clones, over 80% recorded once. Specimen: peripheral blood, collected 28 days after the second AZD1222 dose. These receptors came from an adult who received the AZD1222 COVID-19 vaccine.

The chain uses TRBV11-1 and TRBJ2-5; maybe TRBD2 (6 bases). Trimming left V 3 bases short and J 1 base short, with 9 bases between. CDR1 SGHAT and CDR2 FQDESV come from the germline V gene (reference sequence). The CDR3 loop spans 14 amino acids. DNA for the CDR3: TGTGCCAGCAGCTTTTGGGGGGTCCAAGAGACCCAGTACTTC. This sequence encodes CASSFWGVQETQYF.

The chain links TRBV27 to TRBJ1-1, with TRBD1 identical over 9 bases. The CDR3 length is 17 residues. Germline trimming cut 7 bases from V and 1 base from J; bases unmatched to any gene: 13. The germline CDR1 and CDR2 sequences are MNHEY and SMNVEV (reference sequence). The CDR3 here is CASKPIGQGFANTEAFF. As DNA, the CDR3 is TGTGCCAGCAAGCCGATAGGACAGGGGTTTGCGAACACTGAAGCTTTCTTT.

This chain connects TRBV9 to TRBJ2-7; D not certain. Germline V gene data show CDR1 as SGDLS and CDR2 as YYNGEE. With 4 bases removed from V and 7 bases from J, the gap between germline ends came to 18 bases. CDR3 length: 14 amino acids. CDR3 nucleotides: TGTGCCAGCAGCTCCTGGGGTGCCGGCCATGAGCAGTACTTC. Translation: CASSSWGAGHEQYF.

The rearrangement uses TRBV11-2 and TRBJ1-3, with D possibly matching TRBD1 (5 bases). The CDR3 sequence is 16 residues long. The germline CDR1 and CDR2 sequences are SGHAT and FQNNGV. Trimming shortened V by 5 bases and J by 11 bases, and 25 bases separated the two germline ends. The CDR3 sequence: CASSRQTEGPGRAIYF. The CDR3 nucleotides read TGTGCCAGCAGCCGTCAGACAGAAGGCCCTGGCCGGGCCATATATTTT.

J is TRBJ1-6 and V is TRBV12-3 or TRBV12-4; no firm D call. V lost 5 bases and J 8 bases, leaving 10 bases between the germline ends. This CDR3 spans 13 amino acids. This CDR3 is CASSGIRHSPLHF. The CDR3 nucleotides read TGTGCCAGCAGTGGGATTAGGCATTCACCCCTCCACTTT.

The chain joins TRBV5-1 to TRBJ1-3, with a possible D match to TRBD1 (5 bases). Germline V CDR1 and CDR2: SGHRS, YFSETQ. V shed 0 bases and J shed 1 base, with 14 bases lying between them. The CDR3 is made up of 17 amino acids. The CDR3 coding sequence is TGCGCCAGCAGCTTGGTCCCTTCGGGGGTATCTGGAAACACCATATATTTT. It encodes CASSLVPSGVSGNTIYF.

This clone was detected only once. The chain is built from TRBV29-1 and TRBJ1-2; weak D call: TRBD1 (5 bases). The CDR3 contains 12 residues. Trimming cost V 7 bases and J 6 bases, with 15 bases left between them. Germline CDR1 is SQVTM and CDR2 is ANQGSEA. CDR3 bases: TGCAGCGCCGATCCGGGGCCTGATGGCTACACCTTC. Translating it yields CSADPGPDGYTF.

The chain recombines TRBV30 with TRBJ1-5, with 7 nucleotides matching TRBD1. V shed 1 base and J 4 bases; nucleotides not matched to a gene: 7. The germline V gene has CDR1 GTSNPN and CDR2 SVGIG (reference sequence). CDR3 size: 15 residues. CDR3 protein: CAWSGQGAVNQPQHF. The DNA for the CDR3 is TGTGCCTGGAGTGGACAGGGAGCAGTGAATCAGCCCCAGCATTTT.